The following is a T cell receptor (beta chain) sequence with its context. Its antigen is unknown. No quality values exist for individual bases; no much larger clone is one base distant. Ends trimmed: V by 5 bases, J by 2 bases; bases unmatched to a gene: 6. According to the germline V gene, CDR1 reads SNHLY and CDR2 reads FYNNEI. The CDR3 contains 15 residues, cysteine and phenylalanine counted. Left in the record is the CDR3 DNA by itself, 45 bases read in frame from the first base. The data belong to a study of blood T cell repertoires in COVID-19 (dated by TCRdb to 2019 to 2021). Regarding the study in general: Collaborator samples came from the United States, Italy and Spain and covered acute and convalescent phases of COVID-19. Samples came from the ongoing ImmuneRACE study (first 160 participants) plus 1,254 subjects from 6 global collaborators. Where available, HLA class I and class II types were obtained from metadata supplied by the sample provider rather than from assay-based typing. The repertoires were made available in a free public database intended to serve as a resource for research on the immune response to SARS-CoV-2. The prospective study material was composed of cDNA or gDNA derived from T cells, B-cell-depleted T cells, or PBMCs. The dataset comprised deeply sampled blood TCRbeta repertoires from subjects exposed to, actively infected with, or recovered from COVID-19. A de-identified subject ID, COVID-19 status, age in years and sex were almost always included in the sample metadata.

The paper as a whole reports these results and caveats: The amount of clinical and demographic metadata varied by source and participant and was provided uncurated.

Whole blood was collected in K2EDTA tubes by collaborating institutions according to the institutions' own protocols. For TCRbeta analysis, collaborator samples were shipped as frozen whole blood, as isolated PBMCs, or as DNA extracted from either sample type. The immunoSEQ Assay, a bias-controlled multiplex PCR, was used to amplify TCRbeta CDR3 regions from genomic DNA. The original methods were these. Nucleated cell counts per sample were estimated from amplification of reference gene primers within the assay. To quantify the absolute abundance of each unique TCRbeta CDR3 rearrangement, sequence reads were collapsed and filtered. For each sample, productive Simpson clonality was calculated as the square root of Simpson's diversity index across productive rearrangements. Entries here come from immuneACCESS through TCRdb and include only in-frame sequences with V and J called. Some clones fail to appear in such tables; in the studies checked, an unresolved V gene covers under half of the shortfall, and the cause of the remainder is unknown. Clonal size and the V and J genes are those of that table, whereas D and trimming came from the DNA. The sample yields 100,000 or so clones; around nine tenths were counted once. The ten largest clonotypes hold under 3% of the sample.

The receptor was isolated from a man aged 45-60 years with active or convalescent COVID-19. Sequenced: peripheral blood. This sequence uses TRBV2 and TRBJ1-3, and TRBD1 matches 7 of the central bases. In nucleotides, the sequence is TGTGCCAGCAGTAGCCAGGGGGGAGCTGGAAACACCATATATTTT. Its protein is CASSSQGGAGNTIYF.